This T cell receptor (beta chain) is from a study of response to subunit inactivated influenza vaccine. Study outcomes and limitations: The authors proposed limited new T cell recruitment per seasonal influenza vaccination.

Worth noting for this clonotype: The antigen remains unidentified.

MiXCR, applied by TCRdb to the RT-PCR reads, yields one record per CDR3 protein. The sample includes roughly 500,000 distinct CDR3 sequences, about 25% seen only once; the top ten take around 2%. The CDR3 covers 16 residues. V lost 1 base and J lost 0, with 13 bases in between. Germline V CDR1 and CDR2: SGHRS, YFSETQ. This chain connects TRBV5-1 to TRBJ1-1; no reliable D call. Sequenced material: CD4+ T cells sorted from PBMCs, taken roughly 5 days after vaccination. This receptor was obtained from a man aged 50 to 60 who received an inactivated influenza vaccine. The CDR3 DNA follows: TGCGCCAGCAGCTTGAAATCCGGGCGGATGAACACTGAAGCTTTCTTT. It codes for CASSLKSGRMNTEAFF.